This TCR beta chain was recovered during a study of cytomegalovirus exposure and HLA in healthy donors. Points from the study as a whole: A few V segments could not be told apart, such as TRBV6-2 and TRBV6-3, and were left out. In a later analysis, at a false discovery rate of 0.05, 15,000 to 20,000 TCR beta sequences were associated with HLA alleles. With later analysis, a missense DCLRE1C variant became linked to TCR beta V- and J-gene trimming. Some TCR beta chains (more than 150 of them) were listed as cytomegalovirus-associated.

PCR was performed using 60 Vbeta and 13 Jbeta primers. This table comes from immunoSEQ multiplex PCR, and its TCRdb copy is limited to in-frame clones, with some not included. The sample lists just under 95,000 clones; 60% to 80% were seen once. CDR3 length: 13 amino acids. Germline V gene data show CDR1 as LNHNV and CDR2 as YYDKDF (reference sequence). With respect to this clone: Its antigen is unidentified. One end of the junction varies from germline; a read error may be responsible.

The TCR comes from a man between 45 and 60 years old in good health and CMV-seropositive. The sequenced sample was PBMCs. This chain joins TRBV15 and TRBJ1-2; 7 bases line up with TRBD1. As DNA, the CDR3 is TGTGCCACCAGCGGAGACAGGGACTATGGCTACACCTTC. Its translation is CATSGDRDYGYTF.